This is a list of T cell receptor beta chains from one sample in a study of persistence of HIV-infected CD4 T cells. No cognate antigen is known for these TCRs. Clones were read by immunoSEQ multiplex PCR, and TCRdb kept only the in-frame ones, dropping some. Of 25,000 to 30,000 clones detected, about four fifths appear once; the ten largest clones hold roughly 5%. This specimen was CD4+ T cells sorted from PBMCs after roughly 18-hour stimulation, taken from a patient who received antiretroviral therapy. These receptors all stem from an adult man with HIV who was CMV-seropositive. Each CDR3 is given with its conserved first and last residue. D genes are given only for firm matches.

j_gene,v_gene,d_gene,CDR3nt,CDR3aa
TRBJ1-2,TRBV29-1,-,TGCAGCGTCGCAGTGGGGGGCGCGGATGGCTACACCTTC,CSVAVGGADGYTF
TRBJ2-5,TRBV6-2/TRBV6-3,-,TGTGCCAGCAGCAGGAGCGGGCGGCAAGAGACCCAGTACTTC,CASSRSGRQETQYF
TRBJ2-7,TRBV3-1/TRBV3-2,-,TGTGCCAGCAGCCAAGTGGGTAGGGCCGAGCAGTACTTC,CASSQVGRAEQYF
TRBJ2-5,TRBV28,-,TGTGCCAGCAGTCCGGGGGCCCCCGGGAGGAATGGAGAGACCCAGTACTTC,CASSPGAPGRNGETQYF
TRBJ1-6,TRBV7-9,-,TGTGCCAGCAGCTTGGATAATTCACCCCTCCACTTT,CASSLDNSPLHF
TRBJ1-5,TRBV9,-,TGTGCCAGCAGCTTGATGGGGGGACAGCCCCAGCATTTT,CASSLMGGQPQHF
TRBJ1-2,TRBV4-2,-,TGTGCCAGCAGCCAAGCTTGGGGACACCGTAACTATGGCTACACCTTC,CASSQAWGHRNYGYTF
TRBJ1-4,TRBV6-6,TRBD1,TGTGCCAGCAGTTTCACCAGGGGGGCCGGCGAAAAACTGTTTTTT,CASSFTRGAGEKLFF
TRBJ2-3,TRBV7-2,-,TGTGCCAGCAGCAATGGGTACGGGGGTGGTAGCACAGATACGCAGTATTTT,CASSNGYGGGSTDTQYF
TRBJ1-5,TRBV6-5,TRBD1,TGTGCCAGCAGCCAAACAGGGGAAAGCAATCAGCCCCAGCATTTT,CASSQTGESNQPQHF
TRBJ2-2,TRBV7-9,TRBD2,TGTGCCAGCAGCGCCCACCTAGCGGGGGGGACCGGGGAGCTGTTTTTT,CASSAHLAGGTGELFF
TRBJ1-1,TRBV4-2,-,TGTGCCAGCAGCCAAGAAGGCAGGGGAACTGAAGCTTTCTTT,CASSQEGRGTEAFF
TRBJ1-5,TRBV19,-,TGTGCCAGTAGTATAGATGCCCTCCCGGGGACGAGCAATCAGCCCCAGCATTTT,CASSIDALPGTSNQPQHF